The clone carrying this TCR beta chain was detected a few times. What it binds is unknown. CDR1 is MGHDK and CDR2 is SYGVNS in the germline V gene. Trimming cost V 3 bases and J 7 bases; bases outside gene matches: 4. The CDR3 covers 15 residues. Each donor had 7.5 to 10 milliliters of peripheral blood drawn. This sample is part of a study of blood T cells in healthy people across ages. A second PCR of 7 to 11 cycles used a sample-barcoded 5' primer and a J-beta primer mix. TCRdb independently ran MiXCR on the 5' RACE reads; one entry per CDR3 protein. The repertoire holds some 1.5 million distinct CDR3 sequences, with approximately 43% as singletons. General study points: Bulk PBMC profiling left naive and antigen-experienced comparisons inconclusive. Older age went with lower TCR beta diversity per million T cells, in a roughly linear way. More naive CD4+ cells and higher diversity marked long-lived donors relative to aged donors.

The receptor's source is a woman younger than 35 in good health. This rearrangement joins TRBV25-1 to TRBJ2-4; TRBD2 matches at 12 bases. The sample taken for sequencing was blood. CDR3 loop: CASSDLAGGHNIQYF. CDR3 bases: TGTGCCAGCAGTGACCTAGCGGGAGGGCACAACATTCAGTACTTC.